This T cell receptor (beta chain) comes out of a study of control samples from healthy donors and cancer patients. CDR1 SEHNR and CDR2 FQNEAQ come from the germline V gene (reference sequence). The CDR3 runs to 13 residues. Trimming left V 5 bases short and J 4 bases short, with 9 bases between. Profiling relied on immunoSEQ multiplex PCR, and the TCRdb table lists in-frame clones only, not all of them. The sample contains about 20,000 clones, approximately 90% of which appear only once. The sequencing sample was made of PBMCs. The chain joins TRBV7-9 to TRBJ1-5; D remains ambiguous. This TCR derives from a woman aged 60-75 years with head and neck cancer. DNA of the CDR3: TGTGCCAGCAGCAAATCGGATAATCAGCCCCAGCATTTT. Translation gives CASSKSDNQPQHF.